This is a list of T cell receptor beta chains from one sample in a study of cytomegalovirus exposure and HLA in healthy donors. Repertoires were generated with immunoSEQ multiplex PCR, while TCRdb's copy carries only in-frame clones and drops some. The table has roughly 98,000 clones, around 80% seen once. The sample comprised PBMCs. The receptors shown here come from a man in his forties or fifties in good health and CMV-seronegative. Both conserved end residues are part of each CDR3. The order of the fields is V gene, clone size, D gene, J gene, CDR3 DNA, CDR3 protein. D genes are given only for firm matches. Only part of the rows carry a size: once, few, many, or a class if the clone is expanded.

>TRBV7-8|NA|NA|TRBJ1-1
TGTGCCAGCGCCTACGGGAACACTGAAGCTTTCTTT
CASAYGNTEAFF
>TRBV11-3|NA|NA|TRBJ1-1
TGTGCCAGCAGCCCCCAGGGCCTGAACACTGAAGCTTTCTTT
CASSPQGLNTEAFF
>TRBV19|NA|TRBD1|TRBJ1-6
TGTGCCAGTAGTATAGATGGGACAGGGAGTTCACCCCTCCACTTT
CASSIDGTGSSPLHF
>TRBV13|few|TRBD1|TRBJ2-5
TGTGCCAGCAGCTTGGAGTCCGGGACAGGGGCGTACTTC
CASSLESGTGAYF
>TRBV7-9|NA|NA|TRBJ2-3
TGTTCCAGCAGCTCAACAACAGGGTCGACCACAGATACGCAGTATTTT
CSSSSTTGSTTDTQYF
>TRBV5-4|NA|TRBD2|TRBJ2-3
TGTGCCAGCAGCTCCGGACTAGCGGGGGGGAGTGATACGCAGTATTTT
CASSSGLAGGSDTQYF
>TRBV4-3|few|NA|TRBJ1-4
TGCGCCAGCAGCCCCCAACTCGGCAGGGAAAAACTGTTTTTT
CASSPQLGREKLFF
>TRBV7-8|NA|NA|TRBJ2-5
TGTGCCAGCAGCTTAAACCTGAGGACACAAGAGACCCAGTACTTC
CASSLNLRTQETQYF
>TRBV27|NA|NA|TRBJ1-1
TGTGCCAGCAGTTTATCAAGATACAGGGCGATGAACACTGAAGCTTTCTTT
CASSLSRYRAMNTEAFF
>TRBV7-9|NA|NA|TRBJ1-5
TGTGCCAGCACCTGGGGGGATCGGCCCCAGCATTTT
CASTWGDRPQHF
>TRBV20-1|NA|NA|TRBJ1-1
TGCAAAGCGGCCCACGAAGCTTTCTTT
CKAAHEAFF
>TRBV5-4|NA|TRBD1|TRBJ2-7
TGTGCCAGCAGCTTAAGGACAGGGGGCTACGAGCAGTACTTC
CASSLRTGGYEQYF
>TRBV11-2|NA|NA|TRBJ2-1
TGTGCCAGCAGCTTAGTGGCGGGGTTGGGAGAGAATGAGCAGTTCTTC
CASSLVAGLGENEQFF
>TRBV5-4|NA|TRBD2|TRBJ2-3
TGTGCCAGCAGCTTGACTAGCGGGGCAACAGATACGCAGTATTTT
CASSLTSGATDTQYF
>TRBV5-1|NA|TRBD1|TRBJ2-7
TGCGCCAGCAGCTCCATGGACAGGGTGTACGAGCAGTACTTC
CASSSMDRVYEQYF